The clone carrying this T cell receptor beta chain was observed a handful of times. Its antigen is as yet unknown. One end of the junction does not line up with germline, which may come from a read error. Primers: 60 Vbeta forward and 13 Jbeta reverse. Sequenced by immunoSEQ multiplex PCR; TCRdb stores in-frame clones only, minus some. The sample lists around 140,000 clones, approximately 80% occurring once. These data originate in a study of cytomegalovirus exposure and HLA in healthy donors. Study-wide background: Prior work identified around 120 million unique TCR beta sequences in some 180 million T cells. The Caucasian-associated ancestry cluster contained about four fifths of the 398 genotyped donors. Study findings and constraints: Another analysis was done later, and it associated 15,000 or so TCR beta sequences with HLA alleles at 0.05 false discovery rate.

The germline V gene encodes CDR1 KGHSH and CDR2 LQKENI. The CDR3 is 15 residues long. This TCR came from a woman aged 60-75 years in good health and CMV-seronegative. The sample consisted of PBMCs. The J gene is TRBJ2-3, the V gene TRBV18; tentatively, D is TRBD1 (6 bases). The CDR3 bases are TGTGCCACCTCAAAAGATCAGGGGTCCACAGATACGCAGTATTTT. It is translated as CATSKDQGSTDTQYF. The full variable domain, in which reference TRBV18 and TRBJ2-3 provide the parts outside the CDR3, is NAGVMQNPRHLVRRRGQEARLRCSPMKGHSHVYWYRQLPEEGLKFMVYLQKENIIDESGMPKERFSAEFPKEGPSILRIQQVVRGDSAAYFCATSKDQGSTDTQYFGPGTRLTVL.